Here is one TCR beta chain with its context. The specificity of this receptor is unknown. Per-nucleotide qualities are absent, and no much larger clonotype sits a single base away. These data originate in a study of cytomegalovirus exposure and HLA in healthy donors listed by TCRdb under 2017. Background on the whole study: According to a later analysis, one platform produced both the roughly 120 validation repertoires and the 670 or so repertoires of the first cohort. Along with the roughly 610-subject first cohort, a separate validation cohort of over a hundred different subjects was used. To predict cytomegalovirus infection status, the study combined high-throughput TCR immunosequencing, statistical association of individual TCRs with disease status, and machine learning. The aim of the study was to test whether cataloging public T cell receptors could identify signatures of past pathogen exposure.

Results the study describes overall, beyond this receptor: Across donors, most TCR sequences were observed very rarely, whereas some public TCRs were present in many individuals. A later analysis found that TCRs clustered in the first cohort also tended to co-occur in the 120 or so validation repertoires, with 90% to 95% of cluster scores above 0. The classifier was reported to diagnose cytomegalovirus status with high specificity and sensitivity in both the original and validation cohorts. A later analysis had no HLA typing for the validation cohort, so co-occurrence there was scored across all 130 or so repertoires. A few of the identified cytomegalovirus-associated TCR beta chains were confirmed in vitro to be specific for cytomegalovirus antigens. The study listed over 150 TCR beta chains as associated with cytomegalovirus. It was suggested by the authors that the approach could potentially be generalized to other disease states and immunological phenotypes.

Libraries were constructed by the immunoSEQ multiplex PCR assay. Concerning the study's data processing: A statistical classification framework was built for diagnosing cytomegalovirus status from the catalog of TCR beta chain sequences. Sourced from immuneACCESS, this table was stored by TCRdb with only in-frame sequences that have V and J called. A share of the clones is absent; for the studies checked, an unresolved V gene accounts for under half, and the remainder has no known explanation. V and J calls and clone size are those listed in that table; D and trimming were worked out from the DNA. Present in this sample are about 200,000 clones, 80% to 90% of which were seen just once. 1% to 1.5% of the sample is held by the ten biggest clonotypes. The donors belonged to the validation cohort of over a hundred subjects, which was separate from the approximately 660-subject first cohort. The V and J ends are trimmed by 0 bases and 11 bases, leaving 15 bases between them. CDR1 and CDR2 were assigned from the germline V gene as SGHRS and YFSETQ. From the cysteine up to the phenylalanine, the CDR3 has a length of 13 residues. Only the CDR3 DNA is retained, 39 bases long and in frame from the first base.

The sequence was obtained from a woman aged 25 to 39 in good health and CMV-seronegative. Sequencing was carried out using PBMCs. The rearrangement combines TRBV5-1 with TRBJ2-7; TRBD2 is perhaps the D gene, given 5 matching bases. The CDR3 corresponds to CASSLVGHSREYF. The sequenced DNA: TGCGCCAGCAGCTTGGTTGGCCACTCGAGGGAGTACTTC.